These T cell receptor beta chains were read from a single sample in a study of T cell repertoires in cytomegalovirus infection. TCRdb reprocessed the reads via MiXCR and lists one record per CDR3 protein. The sample yields approximately 170,000 distinct CDR3 sequences, about an eighth seen once. Sequencing was performed on PBMCs. The receptor source for this set is a human donor in good health (CMV status not recorded). Some clones in this sample may be carry-over from other donors' samples. The CDR3 runs from the conserved cysteine through the conserved F or W. A D gene is named only where the DNA matches it firmly. Clone size is not always given. Where it is, it says once, few, many or a class for expanded clones.

v_gene	d_gene	j_gene	abundance	CDR3nt	CDR3aa
TRBV29-1	-	TRBJ1-5	-	TGCAGCGCCCTAACCTCTAGCAATCAGCCCCAGCATTTT	CSALTSSNQPQHF
TRBV11-2	TRBD2	TRBJ2-5	few	TGTGCCAGCAGCTCCTTGGTAGCGGGAGTGGAGACCCAGTACTTC	CASSSLVAGVETQYF
TRBV5-5	-	TRBJ1-5	once	TGTGCCAGCAGCACAGACAGCAATCAGCCCCAGCATTTT	CASSTDSNQPQHF
TRBV2	TRBD1	TRBJ1-1	few	TGTGCCAGCGGGACAGAGATGAACACTGAAGCTTTCTTT	CASGTEMNTEAFF
TRBV6-6	TRBD2	TRBJ2-7	few	TGTGCCAGCAGTTACTCCCTAGCGGGAGTCTACGAGCAGTACTTC	CASSYSLAGVYEQYF
TRBV12-5	-	TRBJ2-5	many	TGTGCTAGTGGTTTGAGAACAGGGATTGGGGAGACCCAGTACTTC	CASGLRTGIGETQYF
TRBV29-1	-	TRBJ2-1	-	TGCAGCGCCCGATATTCCCCCTTCGGGGATAATGAGCAGTTCTTC	CSARYSPFGDNEQFF
TRBV7-9	TRBD2	TRBJ2-1	many	TGTGCCAGCAGCCCTCGGACTAGCGGGATCTACAATGAGCAGTTCTTC	CASSPRTSGIYNEQFF
TRBV7-2	-	TRBJ1-5	many	TGTGCCAGCAGCTTAGTCGCTTTCGGCAATCAGCCCCAGCATTTT	CASSLVAFGNQPQHF
TRBV7-6	TRBD1	TRBJ1-4	many	TGTGCCAGCAGCCGGACAGGGCTAGGAGAAAAACTGTTTTTT	CASSRTGLGEKLFF
TRBV11-2	TRBD2	TRBJ2-7	few	TGTGCCAGCAGCTTAGCGGGACTAGCGGGAGCCTACGAGCAGTACTTC	CASSLAGLAGAYEQYF
TRBV7-2	-	TRBJ2-3	many	TGTGCCAGCAGCTTATACAGGGCGACAGATACGCAGTATTTT	CASSLYRATDTQYF
TRBV20-1	TRBD1	TRBJ2-7	few	TGCAGTGCTAGAGAGGGACAGGGGGTTTACGAGCAGTACTTC	CSAREGQGVYEQYF
TRBV6-6	-	TRBJ2-6	-	TGTGCCAGCAGTGGGGGAAACAGGGCCCTCGTCTCTGGGGCCAACGTCCTGACTTTC	CASSGGNRALVSGANVLTF
TRBV7-3	-	TRBJ1-1	many	TGTGCCAGCAGCCCCGCCTGGGGGACCACTGAAGCTTTCTTT	CASSPAWGTTEAFF
TRBV6-5	TRBD1	TRBJ2-7	-	TGTGCCAGCAGTTACTCGACAGGGTTTGCCCACGAGCAGTACTTC	CASSYSTGFAHEQYF
TRBV20-1	-	TRBJ1-1	-	TGCAGTGCCACAAACCCTACCGGAAATTTTGGGAGACACGTCCCGGGCACTGAAGCTTTCTTT	CSATNPTGNFGRHVPGTEAFF
TRBV7-2	-	TRBJ1-1	many	TGTGCCAGCAGCTTCCACACTGAAGCTTTCTTT	CASSFHTEAFF
TRBV28	-	TRBJ2-7	many	TGTGCCAGCAGTTCCCTCCTATACGAGCAGTACTTC	CASSSLLYEQYF
TRBV29-1	-	TRBJ2-3	few	TGCAGCGTGAAGGACACGTTTTCCACAGATACGCAGTATTTT	CSVKDTFSTDTQYF
TRBV15	-	TRBJ2-1	-	TGTGCCACCAGCAGGGACAATGAGCAGTTCTTC	CATSRDNEQFF
TRBV19	-	TRBJ1-1	-	TGTGCCAGTAGTACACAGATGACGGGCACTGAAGCTTTCTTT	CASSTQMTGTEAFF
TRBV20-1	TRBD2	TRBJ2-5	few	TGCAGTGCTCCTACACCGGGGGGGCCGGGGACCCAGTACTTC	CSAPTPGGPGTQYF
TRBV7-9	TRBD1	TRBJ2-5	many	TGTGCCAGCAGCACGGGGACAGTCCAAGAGACCCAGTACTTC	CASSTGTVQETQYF
TRBV5-1	-	TRBJ2-7	many	TGCGCCAGCAGCTTGGGCGCCGTTGGGTCCTACGAGCAGTACTTC	CASSLGAVGSYEQYF
TRBV4-1	-	TRBJ2-2	many	TGCGCCAGCAGCCAAGATCAGAGGAACACCGGGGAGCTGTTTTTT	CASSQDQRNTGELFF
TRBV7-6	TRBD1	TRBJ1-3	-	TGTGCCAGCAGCCCAGGACAGGGTCGCTCTGGAAACACCATATATTTT	CASSPGQGRSGNTIYF
TRBV14	-	TRBJ1-5	few	TGTGCCAGCAGCCAAGATCGGAATACGCCCCAGCATTTT	CASSQDRNTPQHF
TRBV29-1	-	TRBJ2-5	-	TGCAGCTCCGGTATTGGACAGCAAGAGACCCAGTACTTC	CSSGIGQQETQYF
TRBV7-2	-	TRBJ2-7	many	TGTGCCAGCAGCTTAGATTGGGGACACGCGTACTTC	CASSLDWGHAYF
TRBV11-2	-	TRBJ1-1	many	TGTGCCAGCAGCTTAGAGGGGTTCGGAGCTTTCTTT	CASSLEGFGAFF
TRBV29-1	TRBD1	TRBJ2-1	-	TGCAGCGTAAGGGGGCTCAATGAGCAGTTCTTC	CSVRGLNEQFF
TRBV29-1	-	TRBJ2-7	few	TGCAGCGTCCGACTTACCTACGAGCAGTACTTC	CSVRLTYEQYF
TRBV7-3	TRBD1	TRBJ2-1	many	TGTGCCAGCAGCTTAAAAGATACCGGGACAGGGCACAATGAGCAGTTCTTC	CASSLKDTGTGHNEQFF
TRBV7-3	-	TRBJ2-2	many	TGTGCCAGCAGCTTGGACAGATTAACCGGGGAGCTGTTTTTT	CASSLDRLTGELFF
TRBV7-2	TRBD1	TRBJ1-1	many	TGTGCCAGCACCCGGGACAGGGCTGACACTGAAGCTTTCTTT	CASTRDRADTEAFF
TRBV5-4	-	TRBJ1-1	-	TGTGCCAGCAGCTTGGGCATGCAAAACAGGAACACTGAAGCTTTCTTT	CASSLGMQNRNTEAFF